Each of the 15 T cell receptor beta chains below was sequenced from the same sample in a study of blood T cells in healthy people across ages. Through a sample-barcoded 5' primer and a J-beta primer mix, a second PCR was run for roughly 6 to 12 cycles. TCRdb used MiXCR to reprocess the 5' RACE reads, holding one entry per CDR3 protein. This table has about 1.1 million distinct CDR3 sequences, around two fifths appearing once. Sequenced material: blood. All receptors come from a young man in good health.

This rearrangement joins TRBV6-2 or TRBV6-3 to TRBJ2-3; 10 nucleotides align to TRBD2. The CDR3 length is 13 residues. CDR1 is MNHEY and CDR2 is SVGEGT in the germline V gene. The trim removed 8 bases at V and 3 bases at J, leaving 2 bases unmatched. CDR3 coding DNA: TGTGCCAGCGGGACTAGCGTTACAGATACGCAGTATTTT. Its protein product is CASGTSVTDTQYF.

This clonotype was seen a few times. This chain uses TRBV20-1 with TRBJ1-2, with 9 bases matching TRBD1. Germline CDR1 and CDR2: DFQATT and SNEGSKA (reference sequence). V lost 5 bases and J lost 3; bases outside the gene matches: 7. CDR3 length: 14 amino acids. CDR3 residues: CSAGDRGTYYGYTF. The CDR3 coding sequence is TGCAGTGCTGGTGACAGGGGGACTTACTATGGCTACACCTTC.

This clonotype was found a few times. V is TRBV5-1 and J is TRBJ1-2; 12 bases are shared with TRBD1. The J segment lost 3 bases and the V segment lost 3 bases, leaving 3 bases of the junction unmatched. Germline V gene data show CDR1 as SGHRS and CDR2 as YFSETQ. The CDR3 length is 15 residues. The CDR3 nucleotides read TGCGCCAGCAGCTGGGACAGGGGGCGCGACTATGGCTACACCTTC. It codes for CASSWDRGRDYGYTF.

The CDR3 nucleotides read TGTGCCAGCAGCGGACCGGGACGGACAGCTGATGGCTACACCTTC. The encoded protein is CASSGPGRTADGYTF. The chain carries TRBV21-1 and TRBJ1-2; the DNA was not used to check the table's D call, TRBD1. TRBV21-1 is reported as a pseudogene. The CDR3 has 15 residues.

The chain recombines TRBV9 with TRBJ1-4, with 7 bases matching TRBD1. After removal of 3 bases from V and 2 bases from J, the junction contained 4 bases not matched to a gene. The germline CDR1 and CDR2 sequences are SGDLS and YYNGEE. The CDR3 has 15 amino acids. The CDR3 protein is CASSAAQGTNEKLFF. The CDR3, as DNA: TGTGCCAGCAGCGCGGCACAGGGGACTAATGAAAAACTGTTTTTT.

The V call is TRBV15, the J call TRBJ2-3, with a weak D call TRBD1 (6 bases). Trimming removed 1 base at V and 4 bases at J, with 12 bases between. The CDR3 is 15 residues long. CDR1 and CDR2 (germline): LNHNV, YYDKDF (reference sequence). The CDR3 DNA sequence: TGTGCCACCAGCAGAGTGAGGGGGAAAGCAGATACGCAGTATTTT. This sequence encodes CATSRVRGKADTQYF.

The gene calls are TRBV6-2 or TRBV6-3 and TRBJ2-2; 8 bases align to TRBD2. CDR3 length: 15 amino acids. CDR1 MNHEY and CDR2 SVGEGT come from the germline V gene. V lost 5 bases and J lost 4; bases outside the gene matches: 6. CDR3 protein: CASSISGERTGELFF. For the CDR3, the DNA is TGTGCCAGCAGTATTAGCGGGGAACGCACCGGGGAGCTGTTTTTT.

This clonotype was seen a few times. The chain uses TRBV6-2 or TRBV6-3 and TRBJ2-7; TRBD2 aligns across 7 bases. From germline, CDR1 is MNHEY and CDR2 SVGEGT. The CDR3 consists of 13 residues. J gave up 4 bases and V 5 bases, and 5 bases lay outside the gene matches. CDR3 sequence reads: CASSQSGEYEQYF. CDR3 DNA: TGTGCCAGCAGTCAGAGCGGGGAGTACGAGCAGTACTTC.

The genes are TRBV6-5 and TRBJ1-5, with a weak D call TRBD1 (6 bases). Germline lookup yields CDR1 MNHEY and CDR2 SVGAGI. Trimming left V 6 bases short and J 4 bases short, with 10 bases between. The CDR3 loop spans 13 amino acids. The CDR3 nucleotides read TGTGCCAGCAGACCAGGGGCAAATCAGCCCCAGCATTTT. It translates to CASRPGANQPQHF.

This chain connects TRBV5-1 to TRBJ1-4; 8 bases are shared with TRBD1. Germline V gene data show CDR1 as SGHRS and CDR2 as YFSETQ. The CDR3 runs to 14 residues. The J segment lost 7 bases and the V segment lost 4 bases, leaving 6 bases of the junction unmatched. The CDR3: CASSRTGRGEKLFF. CDR3 DNA sequence: TGCGCCAGCAGCCGGACAGGGAGAGGTGAAAAACTGTTTTTT.

This rearrangement joins TRBV20-1 to TRBJ2-3, with TRBD1 matching over 7 bases. V trimming: 3 bases; J trimming: 0 bases; junction bases outside the gene matches: 3. This CDR3 is built from 14 residues. Germline V lookup: CDR1 DFQATT, CDR2 SNEGSKA (reference sequence). This CDR3 is CSASGTASTDTQYF. Written as DNA, the CDR3 is TGCAGTGCTAGCGGGACAGCGAGCACAGATACGCAGTATTTT.

This chain uses TRBV20-1 with TRBJ2-5; D possibly corresponds to TRBD2 (5 bases). Germline V CDR1 and CDR2: DFQATT, SNEGSKA (reference sequence). Trimming took 2 bases from V and 9 from J, leaving 28 bases between them. The length of the CDR3 is 17 residues. As DNA, the CDR3 is TGCAGTGCTAGATCGGGGAAGGAGGCATCCGAGGACTCCCCCCAGTACTTC. Its protein product is CSARSGKEASEDSPQYF.

The gene calls are TRBV29-1 and TRBJ2-1; D may match TRBD1 or TRBD2 (5 bases each). CDR1 and CDR2 (germline): SQVTM, ANQGSEA. The CDR3 is made up of 13 amino acids. V lost 3 bases and J 10 bases, leaving 16 bases between the germline ends. Here the CDR3 reads CSVDPDGTYEQFF. The CDR3 nucleotides read TGCAGCGTTGACCCGGACGGGACCTACGAGCAGTTCTTC.

A single count supports this clonotype. The V and J genes are TRBV6-1 and TRBJ1-4; the D gene is possibly TRBD1 (5 bases). Germline-derived CDR1 and CDR2 are MNHNS and SASEGT. V dropped 1 base and J dropped 8 bases, with 14 bases sitting between them. This CDR3 is 15 amino acids long. CDR3 nucleotides: TGTGCCAGCAGTGAAGGAGGGGACGGGTGGGAAAAACTGTTTTTT. Protein: CASSEGGDGWEKLFF.

The chain is built from TRBV20-1 and TRBJ1-1; D ambiguous. Germline V CDR1 and CDR2: DFQATT, SNEGSKA (reference sequence). With 0 bases removed from V and 0 bases from J, the gap between germline ends came to 8 bases. The CDR3 length is 14 residues. Here the CDR3 DNA reads TGCAGTGCTAGAGACGCCCAGGTGAACACTGAAGCTTTCTTT. It yields the protein CSARDAQVNTEAFF.